This TCR beta chain was identified during a study of graft-versus-host responses after intestinal transplantation. Study context: Recipients had multivisceral, liver-intestinal, or isolated intestinal transplants. General observations from the study: Some patients had graft-donor T cell macrochimerism. In their allografts, the ratios of graft-versus-host to host-versus-graft T cell clones were high.

Measured with immunoSEQ multiplex PCR; TCRdb has only the in-frame clones, and not every one. Counted here are over 85,000 clones, around 95% occurring once; the ten biggest clones make up less than 0.55%. A word on this clone: Antigen unknown.

The V end lost 0 bases, the J end lost 0 bases, and 6 bases lay between the germline ends. The germline CDR1 and CDR2 sequences are SGDLS and YYNGEE. The CDR3 length is 14 residues. The rearrangement uses TRBV9 and TRBJ1-2, with no clear D. This material consisted of unstimulated CD8+ T cells sorted from spleen or lymph node cells, taken before intestinal transplant. The source of this sequence is a human donor who received an intestinal transplant. CDR3 bases: TGTGCCAGCAGCGTAGGGCCCGCTAACTATGGCTACACCTTC. This encodes CASSVGPANYGYTF. The variable domain in full, completed from reference TRBV9 and TRBJ1-2, reads DSGVTQTPKHLITATGQRVTLRCSPRSGDLSVYWYQQSLDQGLQFLIQYYNGEERAKGNILERFSAQQFPDLHSELNLSSLELGDSALYFCASSVGPANYGYTFGSGTRLTVV.